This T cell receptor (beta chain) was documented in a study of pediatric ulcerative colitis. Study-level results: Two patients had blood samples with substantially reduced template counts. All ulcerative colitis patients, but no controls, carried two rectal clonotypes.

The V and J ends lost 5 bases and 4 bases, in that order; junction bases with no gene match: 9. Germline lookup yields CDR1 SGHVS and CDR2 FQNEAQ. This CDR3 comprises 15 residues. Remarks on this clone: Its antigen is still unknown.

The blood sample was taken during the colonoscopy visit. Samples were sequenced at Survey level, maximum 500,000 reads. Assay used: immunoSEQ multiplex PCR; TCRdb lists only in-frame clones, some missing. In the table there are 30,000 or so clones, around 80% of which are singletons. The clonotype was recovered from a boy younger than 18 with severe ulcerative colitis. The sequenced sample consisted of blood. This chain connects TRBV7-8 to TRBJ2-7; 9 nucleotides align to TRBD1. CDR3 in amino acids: CASSAIDRGEYEQYF. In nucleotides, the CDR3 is TGTGCCAGCAGCGCGATTGACAGGGGGGAATACGAGCAGTACTTC.